This record covers a single T cell receptor beta chain. Its target is unknown. The CDR3 contains 13 residues. Per the germline V gene, CDR1 is SGHNT and CDR2 is YYREEE (reference sequence). Trimming removed 0 bases at V and 3 bases at J, with 6 bases between. Assay: immunoSEQ multiplex PCR; the TCRdb copy retains only in-frame clones and omits some. The sample includes about 100,000 clones, 80% to 90% of them seen just once. This sample is drawn from a study of T cell responses to AZD1222 COVID-19 vaccine. Study overall: The analysis combined second doses at about 4 or about 12 weeks.

Study-level points and caveats: Clonal diversity was possibly underestimated, and white British individuals and females predominated among donors. Researchers took repertoire samples only after the peak T cell response had come. Spike-wide coverage was observed for vaccine-associated CD4 TCRs, with dominant responses at 160-218 and 743-854.

The chain employs TRBV5-4 and TRBJ2-5; D is unresolved. The sequence was obtained from an adult in good health. The specimen was peripheral blood, collected on day 0 of AZD1222 vaccination. This CDR3 is CASSLDSKETQYF. In DNA form, the CDR3 reads TGTGCCAGCAGCTTGGACAGTAAAGAGACCCAGTACTTC.